A single sample gave rise to the 27 T cell receptor beta chains below, sequenced in a study of technical replicates of blood from a few donors. Produced via immunoSEQ multiplex PCR; TCRdb's table is partial and in-frame only. The data show about 74,000 clones, with about 88% seen just once and approximately 0.41% held by the top ten. Sequencing was performed on T cells isolated from PBMCs. The receptors stem from a human donor in good health.

The chain links TRBV4-3 to TRBJ2-1; TRBD2 aligns across 9 bases. The CDR3 is 13 residues long. Germline loops: CDR1 LGHNA, CDR2 YSLEER. V shed 4 bases and J 8 bases; nucleotides not matched to a gene: 3. The CDR3: CASSRRLADEQFF. The CDR3 DNA reads as TGCGCCAGCAGCCGAAGACTAGCGGATGAGCAGTTCTTC.

The V call is TRBV2, the J call TRBJ2-1, with TRBD1 matching over 7 bases. J gave up 6 bases and V 6 bases, and 8 bases lay outside the gene matches. Germline lookup yields CDR1 SNHLY and CDR2 FYNNEI. CDR3 length: 14 residues. The CDR3 reads CASSPLTGSNEQFF. Written as DNA, the CDR3 is TGTGCCAGCAGCCCCCTGACAGGGAGCAATGAGCAGTTCTTC.

The CDR3 nucleotides are TGTGCCAGCCTCCCTCAATTTTTACAGGGGGAGTATGGTGGCTACACCTTC. Translating gives CASLPQFLQGEYGGYTF. The chain recombines TRBV27 with TRBJ1-2, with 8 bases aligning to TRBD1. The ends lost 8 bases at V and 7 bases at J; junction bases unmatched: 21. Germline V gene data show CDR1 as MNHEY and CDR2 as SMNVEV (reference sequence). The CDR3 has 17 residues.

The genes are TRBV7-9 and TRBJ2-5, with D perhaps TRBD2 (6 bases). CDR1 SEHNR and CDR2 FQNEAQ come from the germline V gene (reference sequence). V was clipped by 5 bases and J by 4 bases, with 14 bases between them. This CDR3 has 14 residues. Here the CDR3 reads CASSRGTWRETQYF. The CDR3 DNA follows: TGTGCCAGCAGCCGTGGGACTTGGAGAGAGACCCAGTACTTC.

V and J are TRBV19 and TRBJ1-1; possible D gene TRBD1, 6 bases. The germline CDR1 and CDR2 sequences are LNHDA and SQIVND (reference sequence). There are 12 residues in the CDR3. Between the trimmed V and J ends, which lost 3 bases and 5 bases, there was a span of 7 bases. CDR3 loop: CASSIDRTEAFF. CDR3 sequence (DNA): TGTGCCAGTAGTATTGACAGGACTGAAGCTTTCTTT.

The rearrangement links TRBV6-6 to TRBJ2-1; 8 bases agree with TRBD1. The germline V gene has CDR1 MNHNY and CDR2 SVGAGI (reference sequence). The CDR3 covers 12 residues. The junction had 5 bases not matched to a gene; V was cut back by 6 bases and J by 10 bases. Here the CDR3 reads CASRAQGDEQFF. The CDR3 DNA reads TGTGCCAGCAGAGCACAGGGGGACGAGCAGTTCTTC.

The J gene is TRBJ2-3, the V gene TRBV5-1, with 12 bases identical to TRBD2. There are 15 residues in the CDR3. The V gene's germline CDR1 is SGHRS and CDR2 YFSETQ. The ends lost 2 bases at V and 3 bases at J; junction bases unmatched: 1. In nucleotides, the CDR3 is TGCGCCAGCAGCTTAGGACTAGCGGGGACAGATACGCAGTATTTT. Translating gives CASSLGLAGTDTQYF.

The V gene is TRBV4-2, the J gene TRBJ1-2, with D uncertain. The ends were cut back, 6 bases at V and 0 bases at J, with 23 bases in the middle. This CDR3 spans 18 amino acids. CDR1 and CDR2 from the germline V gene are LGHNA and YNFKEQ. Written as DNA, the CDR3 is TGTGCCAGCAGTCTCCATCGAAGCTTTCGCGACTCTAACTATGGCTACACCTTC. Translation gives CASSLHRSFRDSNYGYTF.

This chain links TRBV30 with TRBJ2-3; a possible D gene is TRBD2 (6 bases). V lost 4 bases to trimming and J lost 0 bases, with 11 bases between them. This CDR3 has 14 residues. Germline V lookup: CDR1 GTSNPN, CDR2 SVGIG (reference sequence). For the CDR3, the DNA is TGTGCCTGGACTAGCGACACGAGCACAGATACGCAGTATTTT. Residues: CAWTSDTSTDTQYF.

The chain employs TRBV2 and TRBJ2-7, with D maybe TRBD1 (6 bases). Germline assignment: CDR1 SNHLY and CDR2 FYNNEI. CDR3 size: 14 residues. Deletions cut 6 bases from V and 3 bases from J, with 15 bases between. CDR3 loop: CASRGRGNFYEQYF. The CDR3 DNA reads TGTGCCAGCAGGGGCAGGGGAAACTTCTACGAGCAGTACTTC.

The chain couples TRBV5-6 to TRBJ2-3; 8 bases agree with TRBD2. The junction had 2 bases not matched to a gene; V was cut back by 4 bases and J by 1 base. The germline CDR1 and CDR2 sequences are SGHDT and YYEEEE. The CDR3 spans 14 residues. Written as DNA, the CDR3 is TGTGCCAGCAGCCTAGCGGGCCGCACAGATACGCAGTATTTT. This codes for CASSLAGRTDTQYF.

The rearrangement uses TRBV7-6 and TRBJ2-2; tentatively, D is TRBD2 (6 bases). The CDR3 is 19 amino acids. Germline values: CDR1 SGHVS, CDR2 FNYEAQ. V lost 0 bases, J lost 3 bases, and 20 bases lay in between. The CDR3 region is CASSLASSTGTAYTGELFF. CDR3 nucleotides: TGTGCCAGCAGCTTAGCGTCCTCTACCGGGACTGCTTACACCGGGGAGCTGTTTTTT.

A few counts support this clone. This chain links TRBV10-1 with TRBJ2-7; no clear D. This CDR3 contains 10 residues. In germline, CDR1 is WNHNN, CDR2 SYGVQD (reference sequence). The V and J ends lost 7 bases and 6 bases respectively, with 7 bases between them. Here the CDR3 DNA reads TGCGCCAGCACCAGAATCGAGCAGTACTTC. As protein: CASTRIEQYF.

J is TRBJ2-3 and V is TRBV11-2; maybe TRBD2 (6 bases). From germline, CDR1 is SGHAT and CDR2 FQNNGV. Deletions cut 4 bases from V and 4 bases from J, with 12 bases between. This CDR3 has 14 amino acids. As DNA, the CDR3 is TGTGCCAGCAGCTCCCTAGGACTATCAGATACGCAGTATTTT. Encoded protein: CASSSLGLSDTQYF.

Remarks on this clone: At the DNA level, this CDR3 is encoded by other sequences in the same sample as well. This chain links TRBV5-1 with TRBJ2-7; 11 bases are shared with TRBD2. The length of the CDR3 is 13 residues. V lost 7 bases and J lost 4; bases outside the gene matches: 4. The germline V gene has CDR1 SGHRS and CDR2 YFSETQ. CDR3 bases: TGCGCCAGCGCCGGGACTAGCGGATACGAGCAGTACTTC. Translated, it gives CASAGTSGYEQYF.

The chain has TRBV4-3 and TRBJ2-1, with a tentative D call TRBD2 (5 bases). The CDR3 is 15 residues long. The germline gives CDR1 LGHNA, CDR2 YSLEER. Trimming took off 0 bases at V and 0 bases at J, with 6 bases between the two ends. The CDR3 bases are TGCGCCAGCAGCCAAGATGGGAGCTCCTACAATGAGCAGTTCTTC. This translates into CASSQDGSSYNEQFF.

This chain joins TRBV6-1 and TRBJ2-7; no reliable D call. Trimming removed 8 bases at V and 3 bases at J, with 14 bases between. The CDR3 runs 13 residues. CDR1 is MNHNS and CDR2 is SASEGT in the germline V gene. The CDR3 region has the DNA TGTGCCAGCGCCCCGAGGATGGTCTACGAGCAGTACTTC. Protein: CASAPRMVYEQYF.

This clone was picked up a small number of times. V and J are TRBV4-2 and TRBJ2-1, with D maybe TRBD2 (5 bases). V shed 0 bases and J shed 0 bases, with 9 bases lying between them. Germline V lookup: CDR1 LGHNA, CDR2 YNFKEQ. The CDR3 extends over 16 amino acids. This CDR3 is CASSQEEAGSYNEQFF. In DNA, the CDR3 is TGTGCCAGCAGCCAAGAAGAGGCGGGCTCCTACAATGAGCAGTTCTTC.

The chain links TRBV11-2 to TRBJ1-1; D unresolved. V lost 5 bases, J lost 6 bases, and 10 bases lay in between. The CDR3 runs 12 residues. Germline V lookup: CDR1 SGHAT, CDR2 FQNNGV. CDR3 in amino acids: CASSQGRAEAFF. In nucleotides, the CDR3 is TGTGCCAGCAGCCAAGGGAGGGCTGAAGCTTTCTTT.

The V and J genes are TRBV5-1 and TRBJ2-1; TRBD1 aligns across 9 bases. The CDR3 covers 15 residues. J lost 6 bases, V lost 4 bases, and 8 bases had no gene match. Germline V gene sequence: CDR1 SGHRS, CDR2 YFSETQ. In DNA, the CDR3 is TGCGCCAGCAGCCAAAGGGGACAGGGAGTCAATGAGCAGTTCTTC. Protein sequence: CASSQRGQGVNEQFF. Looking up the rest from reference TRBV5-1 and TRBJ2-1 gives the full variable domain: KAGVTQTPRYLIKTRGQQVTLSCSPISGHRSVSWYQQTPGQGLQFLFEYFSETQRNKGNFPGRFSGRQFSNSRSEMNVSTLELGDSALYLCASSQRGQGVNEQFFGPGTRLTVL.

The rearrangement links TRBV6-6 to TRBJ2-5; a weak D match, TRBD2 (5 bases). Germline CDR1 and CDR2: MNHNY and SVGAGI (reference sequence). This CDR3 has 12 residues. Trimming shortened V by 8 bases and J by 4 bases, and 11 bases separated the two germline ends. This CDR3 is CASGSYAETQYF. The DNA of the CDR3 is TGTGCCAGCGGGAGTTATGCAGAGACCCAGTACTTC.

This chain connects TRBV2 to TRBJ1-5; 9 nucleotides agree with TRBD1. The ends lost 5 bases at V and 2 bases at J; junction bases unmatched: 7. The CDR3 runs 16 residues. Germline values: CDR1 SNHLY, CDR2 FYNNEI. Here the CDR3 DNA reads TGTGCCAGCAGTAAGGACAGGGGATGGGGCAATCAGCCCCAGCATTTT. It encodes CASSKDRGWGNQPQHF.

CDR3 in amino acids: CASSPDRGLEAFF. DNA for the CDR3: TGTGCCAGCAGTCCCGACAGGGGGCTCGAAGCTTTCTTT. The rearrangement joins TRBV6-1 to TRBJ1-1, with 10 positions matching TRBD1. The CDR3 runs to 13 residues. In germline, CDR1 is MNHNS, CDR2 SASEGT. V lost 5 bases, J lost 8 bases, and 5 bases stayed unmatched.

The CDR3 is CASSLPPEREGLYEQYF. The CDR3 bases are TGTGCCAGCAGTTTACCTCCCGAGCGGGAGGGCCTCTACGAGCAGTACTTC. The chain uses TRBV27 and TRBJ2-7, with 10 bases that match TRBD2. Trimming removed 2 bases from V and 3 bases from J; junction bases left unmatched: 10. Germline CDR1 is MNHEY and CDR2 is SMNVEV (reference sequence). This CDR3 spans 17 amino acids.

This rearrangement joins TRBV6-6 to TRBJ2-5; no clear D. This CDR3 region has 11 residues. Trimming removed 6 bases from V and 0 bases from J, with 2 bases in between. The germline V gene encodes CDR1 MNHNY and CDR2 SVGAGI (reference sequence). The CDR3 DNA reads TGTGCCAGCAGCAACCAAGAGACCCAGTACTTC. This codes for CASSNQETQYF.

The J gene is TRBJ2-2, the V gene TRBV5-6; D uncertain. The length of the CDR3 is 13 residues. The germline gives CDR1 SGHDT, CDR2 YYEEEE. V lost 2 bases to trimming and J lost 3 bases, with 5 bases between them. The CDR3 DNA is TGTGCCAGCAGCTTTATAGACACCGGGGAGCTGTTTTTT. It yields the protein CASSFIDTGELFF.

This rearrangement joins TRBV5-6 to TRBJ2-5; TRBD2 agrees at 7 bases. This CDR3 is 16 amino acids long. Trimming at V came to 6 bases and at J to 2 bases, leaving 13 bases not matched to a gene. Germline V CDR1 and CDR2: SGHDT, YYEEEE. DNA for the CDR3: TGTGCCAGCACCCAGGACCTCGGGGGAGGGCAAGAGACCCAGTACTTC. Protein sequence: CASTQDLGGGQETQYF.